The clone carrying this T cell receptor beta chain was seen once. The record originates from a study of T cell responses to AZD1222 COVID-19 vaccine. This CDR3 comprises 12 residues. V was clipped by 7 bases and J by 2 bases, with 9 bases between them. Per germline, CDR1 SGHRS and CDR2 YFSETQ. Repertoires were generated with immunoSEQ multiplex PCR, while TCRdb's copy carries only in-frame clones and drops some. The sample includes about 120,000 clones, more than 80% of them seen just once. The chain employs TRBV5-1 and TRBJ2-5, with D maybe TRBD2 (5 bases). The sequence came from an adult who received the MenACWY meningococcal vaccine as a control. The starting material was peripheral blood, obtained 28 days after the second dose of the MenACWY control vaccine. CDR3 residues: CASAGDQETQYF. CDR3 sequence (DNA): TGCGCCAGCGCCGGGGATCAAGAGACCCAGTACTTC.